These 20 T cell receptor beta chains share one sample of origin, sequenced in a study of T cells in women clearing cervical HPV infection. Repertoires were generated with immunoSEQ multiplex PCR, while TCRdb's copy carries only in-frame clones and drops some. Its clone listing holds about 30,000 clones. Sequencing used blood buffy coat. The receptors shown here come from a woman between 18 and 69 years old with a cervical HPV16 infection that either progressed to CIN3+ or cleared (not recorded which).

The part of the CDR3 DNA that was read is TGTGCCAGCAGCCCCAGCGCAGGGGGCGATGAG. This gives the protein CASSPSAGGDE. The full CDR3 protein reads CASSPSAGGDEQFF. The chain carries TRBV11-2 and TRBJ2-1; TRBD1 matches at 8 bases. The read gets to within 3 residues of the CDR3 end, and the germline J gene fills in the rest. This CDR3 region has 14 residues. The germline V gene encodes CDR1 SGHAT and CDR2 FQNNGV. V gave up 5 bases and J gave up 8 bases; unmatched junction bases: 8.

Remarks on this clone: The CDR3 end falls 3 residues outside the read, so it is completed with the germline J gene. The chain uses TRBV6-1 and TRBJ1-4, with D possibly TRBD1 on 5 matching bases. The CDR3 length is 17 residues. Germline loops: CDR1 MNHNS, CDR2 SASEGT. V lost 2 bases and J 0 bases, leaving 13 bases between the germline ends. The part of the CDR3 DNA that was read is TGTGCCAGCAGTGAAAGGGGTCCCCATGCAACTAATGAAAAA. This codes for CASSERGPHATNEK. The full CDR3 reads CASSERGPHATNEKLFF.

As to this clone: The read comes to an end 3 residues before the CDR3 does, leaving the germline J gene to fill in the end. The V call is TRBV19, the J call TRBJ2-1; 7 bases are a match to TRBD2. Germline CDR1 LNHDA, CDR2 SQIVND (reference sequence). The J segment lost 4 bases and the V segment lost 7 bases, leaving 7 bases of the junction unmatched. This CDR3 is 14 amino acids long. The CDR3: CASTAGVEYNEQFF. CDR3 bases read: TGTGCCAGTACGGCGGGAGTAGAATACAATGAG.

On this clone itself: Sequencing ends 3 residues short of the CDR3 end; the germline J gene provides the rest. The chain is built from TRBV7-7 and TRBJ2-5; D possibly corresponds to TRBD1 (5 bases). Germline assignment: CDR1 SSHAT and CDR2 FNYEAQ (reference sequence). This CDR3 has 16 residues. V was clipped by 2 bases and J by 2 bases, with 15 bases between them. The CDR3 bases that were read are TGTGCCAGCAGCTTACTTGGTATAGGGGTTCAAGAGACC. Protein product: CASSLLGIGVQET. In full, the CDR3 is CASSLLGIGVQETQYF.

On this clone: The read finishes 3 residues shy of the CDR3 end, and the germline J gene is used to complete it. The gene calls are TRBV7-9 and TRBJ2-2; TRBD2 aligns across 9 bases. This CDR3 region has 14 residues. Germline V gene data show CDR1 as SEHNR and CDR2 as FQNEAQ (reference sequence). V trimming: 6 bases; J trimming: 8 bases; junction bases outside the gene matches: 7. CDR3 sequence reads: CASSWGLAGGELFF. Incomplete CDR3 DNA: TGTGCCAGCAGTTGGGGACTAGCAGGAGGGGAG.

A note on this clone: The read falls 3 residues short of the CDR3 end, and the missing part is taken from the germline J gene. The chain is built from TRBV20-1 and TRBJ1-2, with TRBD1 matching 7 bases. There are 16 residues in the CDR3. Germline V lookup: CDR1 DFQATT, CDR2 SNEGSKA (reference sequence). The covered CDR3 bases are TGCAGTGCTAGAGAACAGGGGATGGGCCCCCCTAGCGGC. Amino acid sequence: CSAREQGMGPPSG. The whole CDR3 sequence reads CSAREQGMGPPSGYTF.

Details on this clone: The observed sequence ends 3 residues before the CDR3 terminus, with the missing tail filled in from the germline J gene. V gene TRBV7-2 combines with J gene TRBJ1-4; 8 bases map to TRBD1. The CDR3 length is 15 residues. Germline assignment: CDR1 SGHTA and CDR2 FQGNSA. CDR3 bases read: TGTGCCAGCAGCTCTCCGGGACAGGCGAATTCACCA. It encodes CASSSPGQANSP. The entire CDR3 protein reads CASSSPGQANSPLFF. Together with reference TRBV7-2 and TRBJ1-4, the CDR3 gives the full variable domain: GAGVSQSPSNKVTEKGKDVELRCDPISGHTALYWYRQSLGQGLEFLIYFQGNSAPDKSGLPSDRFSAERTGGSVSTLTIQRTQQEDSAVYLCASSSPGQANSPLFFGSGTQLSVL.

Turning to this clone: From the germline J gene comes the end of the CDR3, since the read stops 3 residues before it. The V and J genes are TRBV7-2 and TRBJ2-4; D is uncertain. Trimming removed 2 bases from V and 6 bases from J, with 11 bases in between. The CDR3 extends over 14 amino acids. The germline V gene has CDR1 SGHTA and CDR2 FQGNSA. The CDR3 is CASSLSHAANIQYF. The sequenced part of the CDR3 DNA is TGTGCCAGCAGCTTAAGCCACGCGGCAAACATT.

Remarks on this clone: The read ends 3 residues shy of where the CDR3 ends; the end is completed using the germline J gene. The J gene is TRBJ1-5, the V gene TRBV18, with TRBD1 identical over 10 bases. CDR3 length equals 15 residues. In germline, CDR1 is KGHSH, CDR2 LQKENI. After removal of 5 bases from V and 1 base from J, the junction contained 2 bases not matched to a gene. CDR3 in amino acids: CASSLGQGSNQPQHF. Partial CDR3 DNA: TGTGCCAGCTCATTGGGACAGGGGAGCAATCAGCCC.

Note on this clone: The CDR3 end falls 3 residues outside the read, so it is completed with the germline J gene. J is TRBJ2-3 and V is TRBV20-1; tentative D call: TRBD2 (5 bases). Germline V gene lookup returns CDR1 DFQATT and CDR2 SNEGSKA (reference sequence). Trimming left V 2 bases short and J 1 base short, with 13 bases between. The CDR3 has 15 residues. The sequenced CDR3 bases are TGCAGTGCTAGAATTTTCAATAGCGGCACAGATACG. Protein sequence: CSARIFNSGTDT. The whole CDR3 protein reads CSARIFNSGTDTQYF.

As to this clone: Germline and junction disagree at one end, which may indicate a read error. With the read ending 3 residues before the CDR3 end, the germline J gene is used to fill in that end. The chain uses TRBV19 and TRBJ2-7; D is possibly TRBD1 (5 bases). The CDR3 runs 14 residues. Germline V gene lookup returns CDR1 LNHDA and CDR2 SQIVND (reference sequence). CDR3 protein: CACSGLDNSYEQYF. Partial CDR3 DNA: TGTGCCTGTAGTGGCCTGGACAACTCCTACGAG.

Comment on this clone: Coverage ceases 3 residues before the CDR3 finishes, and the germline J gene fills in the end. The chain combines TRBV4-1 with TRBJ1-3; the match to TRBD1 covers 8 bases. This CDR3 comprises 15 residues. Germline CDR1 is MGHRA and CDR2 is YSYEKL. Unmatched junction bases numbered 5, after V lost 3 bases and J lost 4 bases. The CDR3 sequence is CASSQQGAGGNTIYF. The sequenced CDR3 bases are TGCGCCAGCAGCCAGCAGGGGGCAGGGGGAAACACC.

To note about this clone: The CDR3 end falls 3 residues outside the read, so it is completed with the germline J gene. The chain uses TRBV29-1 and TRBJ1-1; D may be TRBD1 (5 bases). Trimming removed 1 base from V and 1 base from J, with 16 bases in between. The CDR3 has 16 amino acids. Germline V lookup: CDR1 SQVTM, CDR2 ANQGSEA. The CDR3 region is CSVEGDSLRGNTEAFF. The CDR3 bases that were read are TGCAGCGTTGAAGGGGACTCGCTGAGGGGGAACACTGAA. The full variable domain, in which reference TRBV29-1 and TRBJ1-1 provide the parts outside the CDR3, is SAVISQKPSRDICQRGTSLTIQCQVDSQVTMMFWYRQQPGQSLTLIATANQGSEATYESGFVIDKFPISRPNLTFSTLTVSNMSPEDSSIYLCSVEGDSLRGNTEAFFGQGTRLTVV.

In regard to this clone: The read terminates 3 residues ahead of where the CDR3 ends, so the germline J gene completes it. V usage is TRBV5-1 and J usage is TRBJ2-1; 10 nucleotides line up with TRBD2. CDR1 is SGHRS, CDR2 YFSETQ, per germline. V shed 4 bases, J shed 5 bases, and the junction held 15 bases outside the gene matches. The CDR3 length is 18 residues. The CDR3 bases that were read are TGCGCCAGCAGCCCCCCGCCGCTGACTAGCGGGCCTGACAATGAG. It is translated as CASSPPPLTSGPDNE. From start to end, the CDR3 is CASSPPPLTSGPDNEQFF.

About this clone: With the read ending 3 residues before the CDR3 end, the germline J gene is used to fill in that end. This chain joins TRBV29-1 and TRBJ2-1, with TRBD2 identical over 10 bases. V shed 4 bases, J shed 8 bases, and the junction held 11 bases outside the gene matches. This CDR3 is built from 15 residues. The V gene's germline CDR1 is SQVTM and CDR2 ANQGSEA. CDR3 sequence reads: CSVALLAGVVDEQFF. CDR3 DNA (partial): TGCAGCGTTGCTCTGCTAGCGGGAGTCGTCGATGAG.

The CDR3: CATSDSTGLYNQPQHF. CDR3 DNA (partial): TGTGCCACCAGTGATTCTACAGGGTTGTACAATCAGCCC. The V and J genes are TRBV24-1 and TRBJ1-5; D may be TRBD1 (6 bases). The read finishes 3 residues shy of the CDR3 end, and the germline J gene is used to complete it. V dropped 2 bases and J dropped 3 bases, with 13 bases sitting between them. CDR1 is KGHDR, CDR2 SFDVKD, per germline. CDR3 length: 16 residues.

As to this clone: The CDR3 end lies 3 residues beyond the end of the read and is filled in from the germline J gene. The chain is built from TRBV6-2 or TRBV6-3 and TRBJ1-6; unclear D gene. CDR3 length: 13 amino acids. The germline V gene encodes CDR1 MNHEY and CDR2 SVGEGT. V lost 2 bases and J 5 bases, leaving 4 bases between the germline ends. Here the CDR3 reads CASSYVNNSPLHF. The DNA read from the CDR3 is TGTGCCAGCAGTTACGTCAATAATTCACCC.

A note on this clone: The read is 3 residues too short to cover the CDR3 end, so that end is filled in from the germline J gene. The chain links TRBV12-5 to TRBJ2-1; 9 nucleotides line up with TRBD1. The CDR3 runs to 17 residues. Germline-derived CDR1 and CDR2 are LGHNT and FRNRAP. V lost 5 bases, J lost 7 bases, and 15 bases stayed unmatched. The DNA read from the CDR3 is TGTGCTAGTGGTCTCTACCGTACCGGGACAGGGAGGAATGAG. Translation gives CASGLYRTGTGRNE. The entire CDR3 is CASGLYRTGTGRNEQFF.

Remarks on this clone: The observed sequence ends 3 residues before the CDR3 terminus, with the missing tail filled in from the germline J gene. The J gene is TRBJ2-1, the V gene TRBV7-2; TRBD2 agrees at 9 bases. J gave up 9 bases and V 6 bases, and 3 bases lay outside the gene matches. Germline V gene lookup returns CDR1 SGHTA and CDR2 FQGNSA. The CDR3 totals 12 residues. The CDR3 reads CASSRAGGEQFF. The covered CDR3 bases are TGTGCCAGCAGTCGAGCGGGAGGTGAG.

Turning to this clone: The read ends 3 residues early relative to the CDR3; the germline J gene fills the gap. The genes are TRBV19 and TRBJ2-7; 12 nucleotides agree with TRBD1. Germline V gene data show CDR1 as LNHDA and CDR2 as SQIVND (reference sequence). The V gene end was trimmed by 3 bases and the J gene end by 4 bases; junction bases not matched to a gene: 4. This CDR3 has 15 amino acids. Incomplete CDR3 DNA: TGTGCCAGTAGTATTGGGGGACAGGGGGCTTACGAG. This codes for CASSIGGQGAYE. The full CDR3 protein is CASSIGGQGAYEQYF.